These T cell receptor beta chains were read from a single sample in a study of blood T cell repertoires in COVID-19. TCRdb's table, derived via immunoSEQ multiplex PCR, lists solely in-frame clones and lacks some. The sample has some 97,000 clones, roughly 87% seen once. The sequenced sample consisted of peripheral blood. The source is a man aged 25-40 years in a cohort sampled during active COVID-19. The CDR3 runs from the conserved cysteine through the conserved F or W. The D gene is left open where the match is weak. Size is stated for part of the rows, as once, few or many counts, or as a class when the clone is expanded.

TRBV28	TRBJ1-4	13	NA	NA	TGTGCCAGCAGACCGGGGGAACGAGCAAAACTGTTTTTT	CASRPGERAKLFF
TRBV18	TRBJ2-3	17	NA	TRBD2	TGTGCCAGCTCACCGCCACGGATAGCGGGGCACACAGATACGCAGTATTTT	CASSPPRIAGHTDTQYF
TRBV6-5	TRBJ1-2	13	NA	NA	TGTGCCAGCAGCCCCTTCCCCGCCGAGGGACTGATTTTC	CASSPFPAEGLIF
TRBV24-1	TRBJ1-3	16	NA	TRBD1	TGTGCCACCAGTGAAGCCGGGACAGGCGAGAGAAACACCATATATTTT	CATSEAGTGERNTIYF
TRBV27	TRBJ2-3	17	once	TRBD2	TGTGCCAGCAGTTTACTCCAAGCGGGGGGCCCGTCAGATACGCAGTATTTT	CASSLLQAGGPSDTQYF
TRBV7-6	TRBJ2-2	17	NA	TRBD2	TGTGCCAGCAGCTTAGGAGCGGGGGGGCCCGGCACCGGGGAGCTGTTTTTT	CASSLGAGGPGTGELFF
TRBV6-5	TRBJ2-2	14	NA	NA	TGTGCCAGCAGCAGAGACTATAACAACGGGGAGCTGTTTTTT	CASSRDYNNGELFF
TRBV5-4	TRBJ2-3	14	NA	TRBD2	TGTGCCAGCAGCTTCGGACTAGTACCCGATACGCAGTATTTT	CASSFGLVPDTQYF
TRBV21-1	TRBJ1-1	16	few	NA	TGTGCCAGCAGCACCTCGCATCACAGGGGATCCACTGAAGCTTTCTTT	CASSTSHHRGSTEAFF
TRBV7-9	TRBJ2-1	15	NA	TRBD1	TGTGCCAGCAGCTTCTGGGACAGGGAGGTCAATGAGCAGTTCTTC	CASSFWDREVNEQFF
TRBV3-1/TRBV3-2	TRBJ2-7	14	once	NA	TGTGCCAGCAGCCAAGTTGGAGGGGCGGGCGAGCAGTACTTC	CASSQVGGAGEQYF
TRBV30	TRBJ1-1	15	NA	NA	TGTGCCTGGAGTGTTAACGGCCTAGTGAACACTGAAGCTTTCTTT	CAWSVNGLVNTEAFF
TRBV6-5	TRBJ1-6	14	NA	TRBD1	TGTGCCAGCAGTTACGGGACAGAGAATTCACCCCTCCACTTT	CASSYGTENSPLHF
TRBV28	TRBJ1-1	16	NA	TRBD1	TGTGCCAGCACCCTCCGACAGGGGGCGTTTCGCACTGAAGCTTTCTTT	CASTLRQGAFRTEAFF
TRBV2	TRBJ1-2	13	NA	TRBD1	TGTGCCAGCAGTCCGCTGACAGGGGATGGCTACACCTTC	CASSPLTGDGYTF
TRBV7-9	TRBJ2-1	14	NA	TRBD1	TGTGCCAGCAGCTTAGGGACAGGGGGCAATGAGCAGTTCTTC	CASSLGTGGNEQFF
TRBV30	TRBJ1-6	16	NA	TRBD1	TGTGCCTGGAGTTTGACGACAGGGGGCAAGGGCTCACCCCTCCACTTT	CAWSLTTGGKGSPLHF
TRBV30	TRBJ2-3	14	NA	TRBD2	TGTGCCTGGATTCTAGCGGGGGGCACAGATACGCAGTATTTT	CAWILAGGTDTQYF
TRBV29-1	TRBJ1-2	11	NA	NA	TGCAGCGTTGTCGGGGGCTATGGCTACACCTTC	CSVVGGYGYTF
TRBV24-1	TRBJ2-3	14	NA	TRBD2	TGTGCCACCAGTGATAGCGGGGGCACAGATACGCAGTATTTT	CATSDSGGTDTQYF
TRBV28	TRBJ2-3	15	NA	TRBD2	TGTGCCAGCAGCCCTTCAGCGGGGGGGCAAGATACGCAGTATTTT	CASSPSAGGQDTQYF
TRBV7-2	TRBJ2-7	14	NA	NA	TGTGCCAGCAGTTTCGCCCCCAGGGGCTACGAGCAGTACTTC	CASSFAPRGYEQYF
TRBV2	TRBJ2-5	14	NA	TRBD1	TGTGCCAGCAGGTCGGGACAGGGGATGGAGACCCAGTACTTC	CASRSGQGMETQYF
TRBV28	TRBJ2-5	15	NA	NA	TGTGCCAGCAGTTTGACGGGTCAGCAACAAGAGACCCAGTACTTC	CASSLTGQQQETQYF
TRBV3-1/TRBV3-2	TRBJ1-1	15	NA	NA	TGTGCCAGCAGCCTTCACTTGGAGGGGAAAACTGAAGCTTTCTTT	CASSLHLEGKTEAFF
TRBV6-5	TRBJ1-2	13	NA	TRBD1	TGTGCCAGCGTACCGGGACAGGGACATGGCTACACCTTC	CASVPGQGHGYTF
TRBV11-1	TRBJ2-7	13	NA	NA	TGTGCCAGCAGCTCACAGGAAGCCTACGAGCAGTACTTC	CASSSQEAYEQYF
TRBV19	TRBJ1-6	15	NA	TRBD1	TGTGCCAGTAGTACCAAGACAGGGAAAGGTTCACCCCTCCACTTT	CASSTKTGKGSPLHF
TRBV12-3/TRBV12-4	TRBJ2-2	13	NA	NA	TGTGCCAGCAGGACCCGGGGCACCGGGGAGCTGTTTTTT	CASRTRGTGELFF
TRBV4-1	TRBJ1-2	17	NA	TRBD1	TGCGCCAGCAGCCAGCGGGTAGACAGGGGGCTCATCTATGGCTACACCTTC	CASSQRVDRGLIYGYTF
TRBV6-6	TRBJ2-7	12	NA	NA	TGTGCCAGCAGCCCCCGACAGAGTGAGCAGTACTTC	CASSPRQSEQYF
TRBV5-1	TRBJ2-1	14	NA	NA	TGCGCCAGCCGCCAGGTGGGGGGTAGCAATGAGCAGTTCTTC	CASRQVGGSNEQFF
TRBV10-3	TRBJ1-2	13	NA	NA	TGTGCCATCTCTAGGGAAGGAGGCTATGGCTACACCTTC	CAISREGGYGYTF
TRBV20-1	TRBJ1-4	17	once	TRBD1	TGCAGTGCTAGTGGGGCCGGGACAGGGGGAGTTGCTGGAAAACTGTTTTTT	CSASGAGTGGVAGKLFF
TRBV19	TRBJ1-5	16	NA	NA	TGTGCCAGTAGTCAGCAGGGGACACTACGGAATCAGCCCCAGCATTTT	CASSQQGTLRNQPQHF
TRBV7-8	TRBJ2-2	15	NA	NA	TGTGCCAGCAGCCCCTTCGGGGGGCGGACCGGGGAGCTGTTTTTT	CASSPFGGRTGELFF
TRBV18	TRBJ2-7	14	NA	TRBD1	TGTGCCAGCTCACCAGAGGACAGGGAGAGGGAGCAGTACTTC	CASSPEDREREQYF
TRBV18	TRBJ1-1	14	NA	NA	TGTGCCAGCTCACCACGTGGGCAGACACTGGAAGCTTTCTTT	CASSPRGQTLEAFF
TRBV19	TRBJ2-4	14	NA	TRBD2	TGTGCCAGTAGCCGGGGGGGTAGGAGAAACATTCAGTACTTC	CASSRGGRRNIQYF
TRBV24-1	TRBJ2-1	14	once	TRBD1	TGTGCCACCAGTGATGCCGGACAGGGGAATGAGCAGTTCTTC	CATSDAGQGNEQFF